The TCR beta chain under discussion was sequenced for a study of CD8+CD57+ T cells in acquired aplastic anemia. General observations from the study: Around 29 CD8+ CDR3 sequences were shared between patients and controls.

The germline CDR1 and CDR2 sequences are DFQATT and SNEGSKA (reference sequence). The CDR3 totals 18 residues. J was trimmed by 5 bases and V by 0 bases; bases with no gene match: 16. Sequenced patients had shown CD8+CD57+ cell expansion by flow cytometry. For this clonotype: Its antigen remains unknown.

Profiling of TCR beta VDJ combinations and CDR3 sequences used genomic DNA as template. One entry per CDR3 protein, called by TCRdb with MiXCR from the reads. This table holds around 200,000 distinct CDR3 sequences, 48% found once. V and J are TRBV20-1 and TRBJ1-5, with 7 bases identical to TRBD1. The sequenced sample consisted of sorted CD4+, CD8+, or CD8+CD57+ T cells (not recorded which) from PBMCs. The sequence was collected from a human donor with aplastic anemia. The CDR3 protein is CSARDRGSGQVVYQPQHF. The CDR3 coding sequence is TGCAGTGCTAGAGATAGGGGATCAGGACAGGTCGTTTATCAGCCCCAGCATTTT.